This T cell receptor (beta chain) is from a study of shared clonotypes between healthy human individuals. Clones were read by immunoSEQ multiplex PCR, and TCRdb kept only the in-frame ones, dropping some. The sample lists some 2 million clones, about 95% occurring once. A note on this clone: Antigen specificity is unknown.

Whole-study findings and limits: Deeper or shallower sequencing was expected to change how clonotypes are shared among donors.

Germline CDR1 MGHRA, CDR2 YSYEKL. The V gene lost 1 base and the J gene lost 1 base, with 10 bases spanning the gap. The CDR3 contains 15 residues. The naive CD8 fraction comprised CD45RO-negative cells positively selected for CCR7 and excluded terminally differentiated effector memory CD45RA+ cells. Input material: naive CD8+ T cells sorted from blood. The V call is TRBV4-1, the J call TRBJ1-1; a possible D gene is TRBD1 (5 bases). The receptor was derived from a young man in good health. The CDR3 spells CASSQVWDANTEAFF. CDR3 nucleotide sequence: TGCGCCAGCAGCCAAGTGTGGGACGCGAACACTGAAGCTTTCTTT.